This TCR beta chain was documented in a study of cytomegalovirus exposure and HLA in healthy donors. As for the study in general: Among the roughly 430 genotyped donors, approximately 80% were placed in the Caucasian-associated ancestry cluster.

This clone was picked up one time. The antigen remains unidentified. The CDR3 has 14 amino acids. Germline CDR1 and CDR2: SGHVS and FNYEAQ. V was shortened by 0 bases and J by 8 bases, with 11 bases between the two germline ends. Study-wide results and limits: While the bulk of TCR sequences proved rare, some public TCRs turned up in many donors. In vitro experiments confirmed that three CMV-associated chains were specific for CMV antigens.

Use of 60 Vbeta and 13 Jbeta primers characterized the PCR. This table comes from immunoSEQ multiplex PCR, and its TCRdb copy is limited to in-frame clones, with some not included. The data contain more than 120,000 clones, 75% to 80% of them singletons. This receptor was taken from a woman aged 40 to 49 in good health and CMV-seropositive. This chain connects TRBV7-6 to TRBJ2-1; tentative D call: TRBD1 (5 bases). Input material: PBMCs. The DNA of the CDR3 is TGTGCCAGCAGCTTAGCGCATTTAGGGGATGAGCAGTTCTTC. Residues: CASSLAHLGDEQFF.